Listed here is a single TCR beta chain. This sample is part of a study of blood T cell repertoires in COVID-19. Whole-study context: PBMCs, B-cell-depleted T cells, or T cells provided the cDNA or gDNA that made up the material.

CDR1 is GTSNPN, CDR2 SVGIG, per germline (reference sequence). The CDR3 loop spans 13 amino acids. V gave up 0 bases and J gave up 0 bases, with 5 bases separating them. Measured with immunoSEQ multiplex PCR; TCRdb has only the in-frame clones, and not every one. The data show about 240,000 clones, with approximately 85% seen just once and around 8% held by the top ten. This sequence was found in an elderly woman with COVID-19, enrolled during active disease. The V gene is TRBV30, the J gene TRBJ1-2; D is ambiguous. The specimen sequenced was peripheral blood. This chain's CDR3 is CAWSVAPNYGYTF. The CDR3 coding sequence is TGTGCCTGGAGTGTAGCCCCTAACTATGGCTACACCTTC.